This TCR beta chain was sequenced during a study of a mutant IDH1 vaccine in newly diagnosed glioma. Study at large: With temozolomide cycles, or 4-6 weeks after radiotherapy alone, vaccination was started.

On this clone itself: The antigen is unknown.

The table came from immunoSEQ multiplex PCR; TCRdb's copy has only in-frame clones and leaves some out. In the table there are tens of thousands of clones, around four fifths of which are singletons. Time point here: week 35, safety follow-up. Each vaccine dose was 300 ug of mutant IDH1 20-mer peptide, with topical imiquimod. Specimen: PBMCs, collected from a glioma patient whose treatment included an IDH1 peptide vaccine. The TCR comes from a woman aged 18-29 years with glioma.

The CDR3 here is CSVAVRDSYEQYF. The CDR3 nucleotides read TGCAGCGTTGCTGTCAGGGACTCCTACGAGCAGTACTTC. The chain joins TRBV29-1 to TRBJ2-7; a weak D match, TRBD1 (5 bases). The CDR3 runs 13 residues. V was cut by 4 bases and J by 0 bases, with 10 bases left in between. Looked up from germline, CDR1 is SQVTM and CDR2 is ANQGSEA.